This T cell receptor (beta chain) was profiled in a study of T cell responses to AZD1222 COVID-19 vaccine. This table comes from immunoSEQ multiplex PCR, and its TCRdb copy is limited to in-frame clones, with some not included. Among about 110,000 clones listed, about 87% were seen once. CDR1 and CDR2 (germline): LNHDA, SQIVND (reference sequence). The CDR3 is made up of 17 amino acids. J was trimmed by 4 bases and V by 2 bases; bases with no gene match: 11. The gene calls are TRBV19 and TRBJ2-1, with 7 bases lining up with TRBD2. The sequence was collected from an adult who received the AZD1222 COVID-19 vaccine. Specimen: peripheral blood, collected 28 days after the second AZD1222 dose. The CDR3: CASSIMSLAALYNEQFF. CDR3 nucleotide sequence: TGTGCCAGTAGTATAATGAGTCTAGCGGCCCTATACAATGAGCAGTTCTTC.